The rows below give T cell receptor beta chains drawn from one sample of a study of vaccination and CD4 T cells after COVID-19. No antigen is known for these receptors. TCRdb ran MiXCR on the PCR reads and lists one entry per CDR3 protein. The table shows roughly 15,000 distinct CDR3 sequences, with around 53% occurring only once. Sequences were obtained from CD4+ T cells from blood, cultured in vitro. These receptors were collected from a human donor who had recovered from COVID-19. Each CDR3 is given with its conserved first and last residue. The D gene is left open where the match is weak.

D gene: .; V gene: TRBV20-1; CDR3 protein: CSARVLYQPQHF
D gene: .; V gene: TRBV20-1; CDR3 protein: CSASRVQTDDEQFF
D gene: TRBD2; V gene: TRBV2; CDR3 protein: CASSGGRGGEQYF
D gene: .; V gene: TRBV6-2/TRBV6-3; CDR3 protein: CASSYRRTLSTGELFF
D gene: TRBD1; V gene: TRBV6-2/TRBV6-3; CDR3 protein: CATHWTGSNQPQHF
D gene: .; V gene: TRBV27; CDR3 protein: CASSLSRYRNTEAFF
D gene: TRBD1; V gene: TRBV7-9; CDR3 protein: CASSPRGRAGANVLTF
D gene: .; V gene: TRBV29-1; CDR3 protein: CSVDGQQNTEAFF
D gene: .; V gene: TRBV5-1; CDR3 protein: CASSLDYSNQPQHF
D gene: TRBD1; V gene: TRBV24-1; CDR3 protein: CATEGASTDTQYF
D gene: TRBD1; V gene: TRBV20-1; CDR3 protein: CSATNPGGGEPQHF
D gene: .; V gene: TRBV20-1; CDR3 protein: CSATDDGGNEQFF
D gene: .; V gene: TRBV28; CDR3 protein: CASSLPRLHINNEQFF
D gene: .; V gene: TRBV28; CDR3 protein: CASAMRGNYGYTF
D gene: .; V gene: TRBV28; CDR3 protein: CASSLPGVEKLFF
D gene: .; V gene: TRBV12-3/TRBV12-4; CDR3 protein: CASSLNGVGIQETQYF
D gene: .; V gene: TRBV19; CDR3 protein: CASSESISNQPQHF
D gene: .; V gene: TRBV20-1; CDR3 protein: CSAPQNPTYQETQYF
D gene: TRBD2; V gene: TRBV5-1; CDR3 protein: CASSLGSGGRANDEQFF
D gene: .; V gene: TRBV21-1; CDR3 protein: CASSSSTGEVGTQYF
D gene: .; V gene: TRBV20-1; CDR3 protein: CSAFRGGGNEQYF
D gene: .; V gene: TRBV6-5; CDR3 protein: CASSYVGRNTEAFF
D gene: .; V gene: TRBV7-6; CDR3 protein: CASSAGQLETQYF
D gene: .; V gene: TRBV6-2/TRBV6-3; CDR3 protein: CASSYPRWARLAKNIQYF
D gene: .; V gene: TRBV11-2; CDR3 protein: CASSLWQGNTEAFF
D gene: TRBD1; V gene: TRBV9; CDR3 protein: CASSVSGTGAYEQYF
D gene: .; V gene: TRBV28; CDR3 protein: CASCGQSYGYTF
D gene: TRBD1; V gene: TRBV10-2; CDR3 protein: CASRQTGVNYGYTF
D gene: TRBD1; V gene: TRBV5-1; CDR3 protein: CASSLGQGAQGETQYF
D gene: TRBD1; V gene: TRBV6-2/TRBV6-3; CDR3 protein: CASSYYQGAAAFF
D gene: TRBD2; V gene: TRBV7-6; CDR3 protein: CASSLVGLAGGQETQYF
D gene: .; V gene: TRBV19; CDR3 protein: CASSPGNFHTEAFF
D gene: TRBD1; V gene: TRBV10-3; CDR3 protein: CAISRPGQETQYF
D gene: .; V gene: TRBV20-1; CDR3 protein: CSARDGPLENIQYF
D gene: TRBD1; V gene: TRBV18; CDR3 protein: CASSGTGDQPQHF
D gene: TRBD2; V gene: TRBV11-3; CDR3 protein: CASSYSGTSSAQYF
D gene: TRBD1; V gene: TRBV10-1; CDR3 protein: CASTPGTGANTGELFF
D gene: TRBD1; V gene: TRBV7-9; CDR3 protein: CASSFRGVQGEETQYF
D gene: .; V gene: TRBV2; CDR3 protein: CASSDRVGNQPQHF
D gene: .; V gene: TRBV20-1; CDR3 protein: CSARFPLGQPVGNTEAFF
D gene: TRBD1; V gene: TRBV27; CDR3 protein: CASRRQGTTETQYF
D gene: .; V gene: TRBV12-3/TRBV12-4; CDR3 protein: CASSRGRTNTEAFF
D gene: .; V gene: TRBV7-2; CDR3 protein: CASSLERGTEAFF
D gene: .; V gene: TRBV7-8; CDR3 protein: CASSLAIREADQPQHF
D gene: .; V gene: TRBV20-1; CDR3 protein: CSARELGSLGDTQYF
D gene: TRBD2; V gene: TRBV7-7; CDR3 protein: CASSVGTSETYEQYF
D gene: .; V gene: TRBV6-1; CDR3 protein: CASSLGGGNGETQYF
D gene: TRBD1; V gene: TRBV25-1; CDR3 protein: CASSVKQGAGDYGYTF